The 28 T cell receptor beta chains given below trace back to one sample, sequenced in a study of graft-versus-host responses after intestinal transplantation. Both intraepithelial and lamina propria lymphocytes were released by processing graft tissue. The assay was immunoSEQ multiplex PCR, and TCRdb's table has in-frame clones only and misses some. In the table there are 25,000 to 30,000 clones, over 60% of which are singletons. This sample comprised ileum tissue, obtained 98 days after intestinal transplantation. The receptors were sampled from a human patient who received an intestinal transplant, so some T cells may come from the graft donor.

Only one count was recorded for this clone. This chain links TRBV30 with TRBJ2-1; a weak D match, TRBD2 (6 bases). The CDR3 contains 13 residues. From germline, CDR1 is GTSNPN and CDR2 SVGIG (reference sequence). Trimming removed 3 bases from V and 0 bases from J, with 6 bases in between. The CDR3 here is CAWSGSSYNEQFF. CDR3 nucleotide sequence: TGTGCCTGGAGCGGGAGCTCCTACAATGAGCAGTTCTTC.

About this clone: Other DNA sequences within the sample encode an identical CDR3. The chain uses TRBV19 and TRBJ1-5; 7 nucleotides match TRBD1. CDR3 length: 15 amino acids. V lost 1 base to trimming and J lost 4 bases; unmatched junction nucleotides: 4. Germline V gene lookup returns CDR1 LNHDA and CDR2 SQIVND (reference sequence). CDR3 in DNA: TGTGCCAGTAGTATAGGACAGGGCGGGAATCAGCCCCAGCATTTT. This gives the protein CASSIGQGGNQPQHF.

This rearrangement joins TRBV10-3 to TRBJ2-7, with TRBD2 matching 7 bases. The CDR3 contains 13 residues. V was clipped by 10 bases and J by 6 bases; unmatched bases: 12. CDR1 and CDR2 (germline): ENHRY, SYGVKD. In DNA, the CDR3 is TGTGCCACGAGAAGGGAGGGCGCGGGCGAGCAGTACTTC. Translating it yields CATRREGAGEQYF.

The rearrangement joins TRBV18 to TRBJ2-7, with D maybe TRBD1 (5 bases). CDR3 length equals 15 residues. Trimming took 3 bases from V and 6 from J, leaving 18 bases between them. Germline CDR1 and CDR2: KGHSH and LQKENI. CDR3 protein: CASSPLQAGVGEQYF. CDR3 in DNA: TGTGCCAGCTCACCTCTACAGGCTGGGGTGGGCGAGCAGTACTTC. The full variable domain, its missing parts supplied by reference TRBV18 and TRBJ2-7, is NAGVMQNPRHLVRRRGQEARLRCSPMKGHSHVYWYRQLPEEGLKFMVYLQKENIIDESGMPKERFSAEFPKEGPSILRIQQVVRGDSAAYFCASSPLQAGVGEQYFGPGTRLTVT.

The chain combines TRBV5-8 with TRBJ2-2; the D is unclear. The V end lost 5 bases, the J end lost 1 base, and 9 bases lay between the germline ends. The CDR3 extends over 14 amino acids. CDR1 is SGHTS and CDR2 is YDEGEE in the germline V gene. This chain's CDR3 is CASRDGENTGELFF. DNA for the CDR3: TGTGCCAGCAGAGATGGGGAGAACACCGGGGAGCTGTTTTTT.

This clone was detected only once. V and J are TRBV7-8 and TRBJ2-5; D may be TRBD1 (6 bases). V was pared by 3 bases and J by 3 bases, with 14 bases between. This CDR3 has 15 amino acids. Germline V lookup: CDR1 SGHVS, CDR2 FQNEAQ. CDR3 sequence reads: CASSFYREVEETQYF. The CDR3 DNA reads as TGTGCCAGCAGCTTCTACAGGGAAGTTGAAGAGACCCAGTACTTC.

The chain recombines TRBV27 with TRBJ2-1; the D call may be TRBD1 or TRBD2 (5 bases each). The CDR3 loop spans 13 amino acids. Trimming cost V 6 bases and J 8 bases, with 14 bases left between them. CDR1 and CDR2 (germline): MNHEY, SMNVEV (reference sequence). CDR3 nucleotide sequence: TGTGCCAGCAGCCCCCGAGGGGTGGATGAGCAGTTCTTC. It codes for CASSPRGVDEQFF.

This CDR3 reads CASSLAPSGEDTDTQYF. CDR3 DNA: TGTGCCAGCAGCTTAGCGCCTAGCGGGGAAGACACAGATACGCAGTATTTT. The V call is TRBV7-2, the J call TRBJ2-3, with 9 bases aligning to TRBD2. With 0 bases clipped from V and 2 bases from J, the junction kept 6 bases outside the gene matches. This CDR3 comprises 17 residues. Germline V lookup: CDR1 SGHTA, CDR2 FQGNSA.

This chain links TRBV25-1 with TRBJ2-1; 9 bases fit TRBD1. The CDR3 extends over 16 amino acids. V lost 2 bases to trimming and J lost 0 bases; unmatched junction nucleotides: 2. Looked up from germline, CDR1 is MGHDK and CDR2 is SYGVNS. DNA of the CDR3: TGTGCCAGCAGTGAAGGGACAGGGAGCTCCTACAATGAGCAGTTCTTC. It codes for CASSEGTGSSYNEQFF.

The V call is TRBV7-8, the J call TRBJ2-7; D gene unclear. Trimming removed 1 base from V and 1 base from J, with 5 bases in between. This CDR3 contains 13 residues. Germline V lookup: CDR1 SGHVS, CDR2 FQNEAQ. The CDR3 sequence: CASSLGRSYEQYF. CDR3 DNA sequence: TGTGCCAGCAGCTTAGGTCGATCCTACGAGCAGTACTTC.

This clone came up once. This chain joins TRBV6-5 and TRBJ2-7; TRBD1 agrees at 11 bases. Trimming at V came to 9 bases and at J to 6 bases, leaving 7 bases not matched to a gene. This CDR3 is 13 amino acids long. Germline V gene data show CDR1 as MNHEY and CDR2 as SVGAGI. CDR3 residues: CARRGTGGSEQYF. CDR3 sequence (DNA): TGTGCCAGGAGGGGGACAGGGGGGTCCGAGCAGTACTTC.

V and J are TRBV28 and TRBJ2-5, with 13 bases identical to TRBD2. CDR3 length equals 15 residues. Germline V gives CDR1 MDHEN, CDR2 SYDVKM. J gave up 3 bases and V 6 bases, and 4 bases lay outside the gene matches. As DNA, the CDR3 is TGTGCCAGCAGGGGAGGACTAGCGGGGGAAGAGACCCAGTACTTC. Its translation: CASRGGLAGEETQYF.

V usage is TRBV6-5 and J usage is TRBJ2-1; TRBD2 agrees at 8 bases. CDR3 length: 15 amino acids. The ends lost 2 bases at V and 6 bases at J; junction bases unmatched: 6. CDR1 MNHEY and CDR2 SVGAGI come from the germline V gene. CDR3 coding DNA: TGTGCCAGCAGTTACGCGGGGGGACCCATCAATGAGCAGTTCTTC. Translated: CASSYAGGPINEQFF.

This clone was seen a single time. The chain has TRBV5-5 and TRBJ1-6; D remains ambiguous. Germline loops: CDR1 SGHKS, CDR2 YYEKEE (reference sequence). This CDR3 spans 14 amino acids. The V end lost 4 bases, the J end lost 6 bases, and 11 bases lay between the germline ends. The CDR3 is CASSPADLNSPLHF. The DNA for the CDR3 is TGTGCCAGCAGCCCAGCCGACCTTAATTCACCCCTCCACTTT.

The chain joins TRBV7-8 to TRBJ2-3; D may be TRBD1 (5 bases). Trimming pared 4 bases from V and 2 bases from J, leaving 25 bases between. Germline V gene sequence: CDR1 SGHVS, CDR2 FQNEAQ. The CDR3 contains 19 residues. In nucleotides, the CDR3 is TGTGCCAGCAGCTCGAGGACAAACTATGGATTAGAAACCACAGATACGCAGTATTTT. Translating gives CASSSRTNYGLETTDTQYF.

The chain employs TRBV29-1 and TRBJ2-7; D is possibly TRBD1 (6 bases). The germline V gene has CDR1 SQVTM and CDR2 ANQGSEA. Deletions cut 4 bases from V and 6 bases from J, with 13 bases between. CDR3 length equals 12 residues. The CDR3 DNA is TGCAGCGTTGTTATTCTAGGGGGCGAGCAGTACTTC. Translating gives CSVVILGGEQYF.

For this clone: Distinct nucleotide sequences in the sample also encode this CDR3. The chain recombines TRBV27 with TRBJ1-1, with TRBD1 identical over 8 bases. The CDR3 extends over 13 amino acids. V lost 8 bases to trimming and J lost 6 bases; unmatched junction nucleotides: 8. Per germline, CDR1 MNHEY and CDR2 SMNVEV (reference sequence). The CDR3 region is CASGPQGASEAFF. CDR3 DNA: TGTGCCAGCGGCCCCCAGGGGGCCTCTGAAGCTTTCTTT.

The V and J genes are TRBV19 and TRBJ2-7; a weak D match, TRBD2 (5 bases). The CDR3 loop spans 13 amino acids. Looked up from germline, CDR1 is LNHDA and CDR2 is SQIVND (reference sequence). The V and J ends lost 3 bases and 5 bases respectively, with 11 bases between them. CDR3 in DNA: TGTGCCAGTAGTATCAGGACTTTCGACGAGCAGTACTTC. Translated, it gives CASSIRTFDEQYF.

The rearrangement joins TRBV5-4 to TRBJ2-7; no clear D gene. The J call is doubtful: the DNA matches TRBJ2-5 better. The germline CDR1 and CDR2 sequences are SGHNT and YYREEE (reference sequence). The CDR3 covers 13 residues. CDR3 region: CASSLAVQETQYF. CDR3 bases: TGTGCCAGCAGCTTGGCAGTCCAAGAGACCCAGTACTTC.

The genes are TRBV6-5 and TRBJ1-2; D remains ambiguous. V was cut by 5 bases and J by 6 bases, with 13 bases left in between. CDR1 MNHEY and CDR2 SVGAGI come from the germline V gene. The CDR3 extends over 13 amino acids. DNA for the CDR3: TGTGCCAGCAGTAAACACCAAGGGAATGGCTACACCTTC. Translated: CASSKHQGNGYTF.

The chain links TRBV4-1 to TRBJ1-1, with D unresolved. Trimming removed 6 bases from V and 0 bases from J, with 11 bases in between. The CDR3 has 14 amino acids. From germline, CDR1 is MGHRA and CDR2 YSYEKL. The CDR3 region is CASSPQEVNTEAFF. The CDR3 region has the DNA TGCGCCAGCAGTCCCCAAGAGGTGAACACTGAAGCTTTCTTT.

This clone appeared a single time. The V and J genes are TRBV15 and TRBJ1-5; possible D gene TRBD1, 6 bases. The CDR3 contains 13 residues. Germline lookup yields CDR1 LNHNV and CDR2 YYDKDF (reference sequence). With 5 bases removed from V and 6 bases from J, the gap between germline ends came to 11 bases. CDR3 nucleotide sequence: TGTGCCACCAGCGCCAACAGGGTTCAGCCCCAGCATTTT. This codes for CATSANRVQPQHF.

J is TRBJ2-7 and V is TRBV7-6; D perhaps matches TRBD1 (6 bases). V was clipped by 0 bases and J by 6 bases, with 12 bases between them. CDR3 length: 14 amino acids. The germline V gene has CDR1 SGHVS and CDR2 FNYEAQ. The CDR3 sequence: CASSLAISRGEQYF. The CDR3 DNA is TGTGCCAGCAGCTTAGCGATTAGCAGGGGCGAGCAGTACTTC. Full variable domain (rest looked up from reference TRBV7-6 and TRBJ2-7): GAGVSQSPRYKVTKRGQDVALRCDPISGHVSLYWYRQALGQGPEFLTYFNYEAQQDKSGLPNDRFSAERPEGSISTLTIQRTEQRDSAMYRCASSLAISRGEQYFGPGTRLTVT.

The chain is built from TRBV2 and TRBJ2-7; 9 positions match TRBD1. Trimming removed 6 bases from V and 3 bases from J; junction bases left unmatched: 6. Germline-derived CDR1 and CDR2 are SNHLY and FYNNEI. The CDR3 length is 14 residues. The CDR3 bases are TGTGCCAGCAGCGCGGGACAGGGAGGCTACGAGCAGTACTTC. Its protein product is CASSAGQGGYEQYF.

The chain is built from TRBV28 and TRBJ1-1; 12 bases are a match to TRBD1. The V gene end was trimmed by 5 bases and the J gene end by 12 bases; junction bases not matched to a gene: 7. The V gene's germline CDR1 is MDHEN and CDR2 SYDVKM. The CDR3 is 13 residues long. This chain's CDR3 is CASSPRGQGASFF. The CDR3 DNA sequence: TGTGCCAGCAGTCCCAGGGGACAGGGGGCTTCTTTCTTT.

The J gene is TRBJ2-3, the V gene TRBV5-5, with 7 positions matching TRBD1. The ends lost 2 bases at V and 3 bases at J; junction bases unmatched: 3. The CDR3 is made up of 14 amino acids. Germline CDR1 reads SGHKS; CDR2 reads YYEKEE (reference sequence). This chain's CDR3 is CASSFQGETDTQYF. CDR3 bases: TGTGCCAGCAGCTTCCAGGGGGAAACAGATACGCAGTATTTT.

The chain links TRBV9 to TRBJ2-1; D remains ambiguous. The V end was cut by 0 bases, the J end by 4 bases, with 20 bases between. CDR1 and CDR2 from the germline V gene are SGDLS and YYNGEE. The CDR3 extends over 18 amino acids. CDR3 bases: TGTGCCAGCAGCGTAGCTGGTGGTAGGTTGGGCCTTTACAATGAGCAGTTCTTC. This translates into CASSVAGGRLGLYNEQFF. Together with reference TRBV9 and TRBJ2-1, the CDR3 gives the full variable domain: DSGVTQTPKHLITATGQRVTLRCSPRSGDLSVYWYQQSLDQGLQFLIQYYNGEERAKGNILERFSAQQFPDLHSELNLSSLELGDSALYFCASSVAGGRLGLYNEQFFGPGTRLTVL.

The chain has TRBV28 and TRBJ1-2; 7 bases line up with TRBD1. CDR3 length equals 14 residues. Looked up from germline, CDR1 is MDHEN and CDR2 is SYDVKM. With V trimmed by 4 bases and J by 8 bases, 10 bases remained unmatched. The CDR3, as DNA: TGTGCCAGCAGTTACGACAGGGAGATTAAGGGCTACACCTTC. Encoded protein: CASSYDREIKGYTF.